A selection of T cell receptor beta chains follows, all from one sample in a study of beta chain features in type 1 diabetes. Produced via immunoSEQ multiplex PCR; TCRdb's table is partial and in-frame only. The sample lists 550,000 to 850,000 clones, roughly 13% occurring once. Sequenced input: naive CD4+ T cells from blood. The receptors derive from a man between 18 and 29 years old with type 1 diabetes. The CDR3 runs from the conserved cysteine through the conserved F or W. Each record gives: D gene, clone size, J gene, V gene, CDR3 protein, CDR3 DNA. A D gene is named only where the DNA matches it firmly. Some rows mark clone size as missing; the rest say once, few, many or name a class of expanded clone.

>TRBD1|NA|TRBJ1-2|TRBV9
CASSVGQGYGYTF
TGTGCCAGCAGCGTGGGACAGGGCTATGGCTACACCTTC
>NA|NA|TRBJ2-5|TRBV2
CASRGGTPGETQYF
TGTGCCAGCAGGGGCGGGACCCCGGGGGAGACCCAGTACTTC
>NA|NA|TRBJ1-2|TRBV10-3
CAISGGNYGYTF
TGTGCCATCAGTGGTGGTAACTATGGCTACACCTTC
>NA|NA|TRBJ1-3|TRBV7-9
CASSLDFSSGNTIYF
TGTGCCAGCAGCTTAGATTTCAGCTCTGGAAACACCATATATTTT
>NA|NA|TRBJ2-2|TRBV5-1
CASSLVEGTGELFF
TGCGCCAGCAGCTTGGTTGAGGGCACCGGGGAGCTGTTTTTT
>TRBD1|NA|TRBJ2-5|TRBV2
CATRTGGPETQYF
TGTGCCACCCGGACAGGGGGTCCAGAGACCCAGTACTTC
>TRBD1|few|TRBJ2-3|TRBV5-4
CASQTGRTDTQYF
TGTGCCAGCCAGACAGGGCGCACAGATACGCAGTATTTT
>NA|few|TRBJ1-4|TRBV4-1
CASSKESGSGNEKLFF
TGCGCCAGCAGCAAAGAATCGGGCTCTGGTAATGAAAAACTGTTTTTT
>TRBD1|few|TRBJ1-1|TRBV11-2
CASSYRGPNTEAFF
TGTGCCAGCAGCTACAGGGGACCGAACACTGAAGCTTTCTTT
>NA|NA|TRBJ1-1|TRBV5-1
CASSPWRENTEAFF
TGCGCCAGCAGCCCATGGCGGGAGAACACTGAAGCTTTCTTT
>NA|NA|TRBJ1-1|TRBV18
CASSPGLNTEAFF
TGTGCCAGCTCACCAGGGTTGAACACTGAAGCTTTCTTT
>NA|NA|TRBJ1-1|TRBV6-1
CASRSGGDTEAFF
TGTGCCAGCAGAAGTGGAGGGGACACTGAAGCTTTCTTT
>NA|NA|TRBJ2-7|TRBV11-2
CASSLDFYEQYF
TGTGCCAGCAGCTTAGATTTTTACGAGCAGTACTTC
>NA|NA|TRBJ2-7|TRBV4-1
CASSRDTAYEQYF
TGCGCCAGCAGCCGGGACACTGCCTACGAGCAGTACTTC
>TRBD1|few|TRBJ1-6|TRBV18
CASSQSWDRMENSPLHF
TGTGCCAGCTCACAATCCTGGGACAGGATGGAAAATTCACCCCTCCACTTT
>NA|few|TRBJ2-3|TRBV30
CAWSVGRQDTQYF
TGTGCCTGGAGTGTGGGGCGGCAAGATACGCAGTATTTT
>TRBD1|NA|TRBJ2-5|TRBV5-1
CASSPGQHKETQYF
TGCGCCAGCAGCCCGGGACAGCATAAAGAGACCCAGTACTTC
>TRBD2|many|TRBJ2-1|TRBV13
CASSSRQASGDDNEQFF
TGTGCCAGCAGCAGCCGACAGGCTAGCGGGGACGACAATGAGCAGTTCTTC
>NA|NA|TRBJ2-3|TRBV10-3
CAISEGIASTDTQYF
TGTGCCATCAGTGAGGGAATAGCGAGCACAGATACGCAGTATTTT
>TRBD1|few|TRBJ1-1|TRBV10-3
CAATGTGNTEAFF
TGTGCCGCAACCGGGACAGGGAACACTGAAGCTTTCTTT
>TRBD2|NA|TRBJ2-5|TRBV2
CASSADPPGGETQYF
TGTGCCAGCAGTGCCGACCCCCCGGGAGGAGAGACCCAGTACTTC
>NA|few|TRBJ1-1|TRBV6-5
CASSYGAAQNTEAFF
TGTGCCAGCAGTTACGGGGCGGCTCAGAACACTGAAGCTTTCTTT
>NA|few|TRBJ1-1|TRBV5-1
CASSQGGQAFF
TGCGCCAGCAGCCAAGGTGGCCAAGCTTTCTTT
>NA|NA|TRBJ1-2|TRBV28
CASTVDSYGYTF
TGTGCCAGCACCGTAGACAGCTATGGCTACACCTTC
>NA|NA|TRBJ1-2|TRBV29-1
CSVSPGTDIYGYTF
TGCAGCGTTTCGCCCGGGACGGATATCTATGGCTACACCTTC
>NA|few|TRBJ2-2|TRBV7-4
CASRPDWTNTGELFF
TGTGCCAGCAGACCCGACTGGACGAACACCGGGGAGCTGTTTTTT
>NA|NA|TRBJ2-1|TRBV7-6
CASSLELAASYNEQFF
TGTGCCAGCAGCTTAGAACTGGCTGCCTCCTACAATGAGCAGTTCTTC
>NA|few|TRBJ1-2|TRBV30
CAWSVEAWLGYGYTF
TGTGCCTGGAGTGTAGAGGCCTGGTTGGGCTATGGCTACACCTTC
>NA|few|TRBJ2-5|TRBV5-1
CASSLVPGKETQYF
TGCGCCAGCAGCTTGGTTCCGGGGAAAGAGACCCAGTACTTC
>NA|few|TRBJ1-4|TRBV29-1
CSARGEPNEKLFF
TGCAGCGCGAGGGGTGAGCCTAATGAAAAACTGTTTTTT
>NA|few|TRBJ1-2|TRBV7-9
CASSLTQGPYGYTF
TGTGCCAGCAGCTTAACCCAGGGACCCTATGGCTACACCTTC
>TRBD1|NA|TRBJ1-2|TRBV18
CASSLDRDYGYTF
TGTGCCAGCTCTCTGGACAGGGATTATGGCTACACCTTC
>TRBD2|NA|TRBJ2-5|TRBV6-1
CASTREAQFGETQYF
TGTGCCAGCACCCGGGAGGCGCAGTTTGGGGAGACCCAGTACTTC
>NA|few|TRBJ2-5|TRBV29-1
CSGTDRDQETQYF
TGCAGCGGAACCGACAGAGACCAAGAGACCCAGTACTTC
>NA|few|TRBJ2-7|TRBV6-5
CASRTRQVSHYEQYF
TGTGCCAGCAGAACCCGACAGGTTTCACATTACGAGCAGTACTTC
>NA|NA|TRBJ1-2|TRBV6-1
CASSTEDYGYTF
TGTGCCAGCAGTACAGAGGACTATGGCTACACCTTC
>NA|NA|TRBJ1-2|TRBV29-1
CSVPVGGLRNYGYTF
TGCAGCGTCCCCGTTGGGGGCCTAAGGAACTATGGCTACACCTTC
>NA|few|TRBJ1-2|TRBV6-6
CASSSGGDYGYTF
TGTGCCAGCAGTTCGGGTGGAGACTATGGCTACACCTTC
>NA|NA|TRBJ1-1|TRBV5-1
CASSLGQGQRNTEAFF
TGCGCCAGCAGCTTGGGGCAGGGCCAAAGGAACACTGAAGCTTTCTTT
>TRBD2|few|TRBJ2-7|TRBV4-2
CASSQRLAGGYPFLEQYF
TGTGCCAGCAGCCAACGACTAGCGGGGGGCTACCCTTTCCTGGAGCAGTACTTC
>TRBD1|NA|TRBJ1-1|TRBV29-1
CSVLGQGGDTEAFF
TGCAGCGTTCTCGGACAGGGGGGTGATACTGAAGCTTTCTTT